One TCR beta chain is described in this entry. MiXCR, applied by TCRdb to the 5' RACE reads, yields one record per CDR3 protein. The table has around 49,000 distinct CDR3 sequences, roughly a quarter seen once; the top ten hold just under 45%. The sample comes from a study of T-cell memory formation after mild COVID-19. The specimen sequenced was PBMCs or a T cell subset sorted from them (not recorded which). This TCR was recovered from a young man who had mild COVID-19 (a few samples of this study predate the infection). Cell type and time point are not known.

The CDR3 reads CASSAGPTSVETQYF. CDR3 sequence (DNA): TGCGCCAGCAGTGCCGGCCCGACTAGCGTAGAGACCCAGTACTTC. J is TRBJ2-5 and V is TRBV4-3; 8 bases are shared with TRBD2. The germline gives CDR1 LGHNA, CDR2 YSLEER. This CDR3 has 15 amino acids. The trim removed 6 bases at V and 4 bases at J, leaving 10 bases unmatched.